The next 24 T cell receptor beta chains were all read from a single sample in a study of blood T cell repertoires in COVID-19. This table comes from immunoSEQ multiplex PCR, and its TCRdb copy is limited to in-frame clones, with some not included. The sample lists 110,000 or so clones; under 90% were seen once. What was sequenced was peripheral blood. Every receptor here comes from a man aged 55 to 70 with acute or convalescent COVID-19.

This chain uses TRBV4-1 with TRBJ1-4, with 9 bases fitting TRBD1. From germline, CDR1 is MGHRA and CDR2 YSYEKL. After removal of 1 base from V and 4 bases from J, the junction contained 1 base not matched to a gene. CDR3 length: 15 amino acids. CDR3: CASSQATGGNEKLFF. The DNA of the CDR3 is TGCGCCAGCAGCCAAGCGACAGGGGGTAATGAAAAACTGTTTTTT.

The V gene is TRBV12-3 or TRBV12-4, the J gene TRBJ1-6, with D unresolved. The CDR3 totals 12 residues. Trimming took 6 bases from V and 5 from J, leaving 5 bases between them. CDR3 in DNA: TGTGCCAGCAGCCCTGATAATTCACCCCTCCACTTT. Residues: CASSPDNSPLHF.

This chain connects TRBV14 to TRBJ2-1, with D possibly being TRBD2 (6 bases). The CDR3 contains 14 residues. Deletions cut 2 bases from V and 8 bases from J, with 13 bases between. Germline V CDR1 and CDR2: SGHDN, FVKESK. DNA for the CDR3: TGTGCCAGCAGCCAACGGGGAGGAAAGGATGAGCAGTTCTTC. Translating gives CASSQRGGKDEQFF.

The chain uses TRBV29-1 and TRBJ2-2, with TRBD1 identical over 10 bases. Germline V gene sequence: CDR1 SQVTM, CDR2 ANQGSEA. The CDR3 covers 15 residues. V lost 4 bases and J lost 4; bases outside the gene matches: 6. The CDR3 sequence is CSVVSGTGATGELFF. The CDR3, as DNA: TGCAGCGTTGTTTCCGGGACAGGGGCCACCGGGGAGCTGTTTTTT.

This clone has just one count. The chain has TRBV6-2 or TRBV6-3 and TRBJ2-7; TRBD2 matches at 13 bases. The CDR3 spans 14 residues. The germline CDR1 and CDR2 sequences are MNHEY and SVGEGT. The V gene end was trimmed by 6 bases and the J gene end by 5 bases; junction bases not matched to a gene: 4. The CDR3 reads CASSRLAGGHEQYF. In DNA, the CDR3 is TGTGCCAGCAGCCGACTAGCGGGAGGCCACGAGCAGTACTTC.

This clone was picked up one time. The rearrangement links TRBV5-1 to TRBJ2-6, with a tentative D call TRBD1 (6 bases). Germline V gene lookup returns CDR1 SGHRS and CDR2 YFSETQ. This CDR3 has 16 amino acids. The ends were cut back, 4 bases at V and 4 bases at J, with 15 bases in the middle. The CDR3 reads CASSPFWQGGANVLTF. Written as DNA, the CDR3 is TGCGCCAGCAGCCCCTTTTGGCAGGGGGGGGCCAACGTCCTGACTTTC.

V is TRBV2 and J is TRBJ1-5, with 7 bases that match TRBD1. With V trimmed by 6 bases and J by 0 bases, 11 bases remained unmatched. The germline V gene has CDR1 SNHLY and CDR2 FYNNEI. The CDR3 is 17 amino acids. The CDR3, as DNA: TGTGCCAGCAGCTCTACCCGGACAGGCTATAGCAATCAGCCCCAGCATTTT. The encoded protein is CASSSTRTGYSNQPQHF.

V and J are TRBV21-1 and TRBJ2-1; TRBD1, as called in the table, went unchecked against the DNA. TRBV21-1 represents a pseudogene. CDR3 length: 15 amino acids. In DNA form, the CDR3 reads TGTGCCAGCACCCCGGAGACAGTCCACCCCAATGAGCAGTTCTTC. This codes for CASTPETVHPNEQFF.

This clone showed up just a few times. The gene calls are TRBV6-5 and TRBJ1-5, with D unclear. The CDR3 sequence is 16 residues long. The germline gives CDR1 MNHEY, CDR2 SVGAGI. Trimming shortened V by 0 bases and J by 2 bases, and 11 bases separated the two germline ends. Here the CDR3 DNA reads TGTGCCAGCAGTTACTCGTTGCCAGTTGGCAATCAGCCCCAGCATTTT. It encodes CASSYSLPVGNQPQHF.

The chain links TRBV11-3 to TRBJ2-1, with 9 nucleotides matching TRBD2. J was trimmed by 8 bases and V by 5 bases; bases with no gene match: 7. The CDR3 loop spans 14 amino acids. Germline values: CDR1 SGHNT, CDR2 YENEEA. This CDR3 is CASSTGLALDEQFF. The CDR3 DNA reads as TGTGCCAGCAGCACCGGACTAGCGTTGGATGAGCAGTTCTTC.

The chain combines TRBV7-6 with TRBJ2-7; D is perhaps TRBD1 (6 bases). Trimming stripped 1 base from V and 7 bases from J, with 17 bases between. The germline CDR1 and CDR2 sequences are SGHVS and FNYEAQ. The CDR3 is made up of 15 amino acids. The CDR3 spells CASSLVATGRNEQYF. DNA of the CDR3: TGTGCCAGCAGCTTAGTAGCGACAGGTCGGAATGAGCAGTACTTC.

The rearrangement links TRBV9 to TRBJ2-2; D not certain. CDR1 and CDR2 (germline): SGDLS, YYNGEE. The CDR3 has 13 residues. V was pared by 2 bases and J by 8 bases, with 10 bases between. The CDR3 spells CASSVITGGELFF. CDR3 DNA sequence: TGTGCCAGCAGCGTCATTACCGGGGGGGAGCTGTTTTTT. The variable domain in full, completed from reference TRBV9 and TRBJ2-2, reads DSGVTQTPKHLITATGQRVTLRCSPRSGDLSVYWYQQSLDQGLQFLIQYYNGEERAKGNILERFSAQQFPDLHSELNLSSLELGDSALYFCASSVITGGELFFGEGSRLTVL.

The chain combines TRBV9 with TRBJ2-5; 11 nucleotides align to TRBD1. V shed 0 bases, J shed 4 bases, and the junction held 2 bases outside the gene matches. CDR3 length: 15 residues. Per the germline V gene, CDR1 is SGDLS and CDR2 is YYNGEE. The CDR3 sequence is CASSVAGQGAETQYF. CDR3 nucleotides: TGTGCCAGCAGCGTAGCTGGACAGGGGGCAGAGACCCAGTACTTC.

This sequence joins TRBV5-5 and TRBJ1-2; D uncertain. Germline V lookup: CDR1 SGHKS, CDR2 YYEKEE (reference sequence). Trimming left V 0 bases short and J 5 bases short, with 14 bases between. This CDR3 has 15 amino acids. The CDR3 nucleotides are TGTGCCAGCAGCTTGGCTTCGGAGGGAGGGTATGGCTACACCTTC. Translation gives CASSLASEGGYGYTF.

V gene TRBV29-1 combines with J gene TRBJ2-2, with D maybe TRBD1 (6 bases). Per germline, CDR1 SQVTM and CDR2 ANQGSEA. V lost 4 bases, J lost 0 bases, and 9 bases lay in between. This CDR3 contains 14 residues. The CDR3 DNA is TGCAGCGTTGGGAGGACAGCGAACACCGGGGAGCTGTTTTTT. Translating gives CSVGRTANTGELFF.

V usage is TRBV19 and J usage is TRBJ2-1, with D possibly matching TRBD2 (5 bases). The CDR3 has 14 amino acids. Deletions cut 7 bases from V and 8 bases from J, with 18 bases between. Per germline, CDR1 LNHDA and CDR2 SQIVND (reference sequence). The CDR3 DNA reads as TGTGCCAGTATCGACACGGCGGGTATGGATGAGCAGTTCTTC. Translated: CASIDTAGMDEQFF.

This chain uses TRBV7-8 with TRBJ2-1; 12 bases match TRBD2. The CDR3 is 16 amino acids. V dropped 5 bases and J dropped 0; count of bases not matched to a gene: 2. CDR1 and CDR2 from the germline V gene are SGHVS and FQNEAQ. CDR3 in DNA: TGTGCCAGCAGCCCGGGACTAGCGGGCTCCTACAATGAGCAGTTCTTC. Its protein product is CASSPGLAGSYNEQFF. Full variable domain (outside the CDR3, taken from reference TRBV7-8 and TRBJ2-1): GAGVSQSPRYKVAKRGQDVALRCDPISGHVSLFWYQQALGQGPEFLTYFQNEAQLDKSGLPSDRFFAERPEGSVSTLKIQRTQQEDSAVYLCASSPGLAGSYNEQFFGPGTRLTVL.

In its sample, this clone was seen once. CDR3 sequence reads: CASSQPPNLYAGALNEQFF. The CDR3 nucleotides read TGCGCCAGCAGCCAACCCCCGAATCTCTACGCGGGAGCTCTAAATGAGCAGTTCTTC. V gene TRBV4-1 combines with J gene TRBJ2-1, with 7 bases lining up with TRBD2. The J segment lost 7 bases and the V segment lost 2 bases, leaving 20 bases of the junction unmatched. The CDR3 is 19 residues long. Per germline, CDR1 MGHRA and CDR2 YSYEKL.

This sequence joins TRBV6-2 or TRBV6-3 and TRBJ2-5, with 9 bases that match TRBD1. CDR1 and CDR2 from the germline V gene are MNHEY and SVGEGT. This CDR3 comprises 16 residues. The V segment lost 5 bases and the J segment 2 bases; nucleotides outside the gene matches: 9. The CDR3 DNA reads as TGTGCCAGCAGTCCCCCGGACAGGGGTCGTCAAGAGACCCAGTACTTC. This encodes CASSPPDRGRQETQYF.

The chain couples TRBV28 to TRBJ2-1; no reliable D call. CDR1 is MDHEN and CDR2 is SYDVKM in the germline V gene. The CDR3 spans 12 residues. Trimming removed 5 bases at V and 6 bases at J, with 8 bases between. The CDR3 DNA reads TGTGCCAGCAGTCTGGCCCCCAATGAGCAGTTCTTC. It translates to CASSLAPNEQFF.

The chain recombines TRBV5-1 with TRBJ2-3, with D unclear. V was shortened by 0 bases and J by 2 bases, with 10 bases between the two germline ends. Germline loops: CDR1 SGHRS, CDR2 YFSETQ. CDR3 length: 15 residues. DNA for the CDR3: TGCGCCAGCAGCTTGGACTACCCATTCACAGATACGCAGTATTTT. Its translation is CASSLDYPFTDTQYF. Looking up the rest from reference TRBV5-1 and TRBJ2-3 gives the full variable domain: KAGVTQTPRYLIKTRGQQVTLSCSPISGHRSVSWYQQTPGQGLQFLFEYFSETQRNKGNFPGRFSGRQFSNSRSEMNVSTLELGDSALYLCASSLDYPFTDTQYFGPGTRLTVL.

This rearrangement joins TRBV29-1 to TRBJ2-1, with 12 nucleotides matching TRBD1. The CDR3 consists of 14 residues. J gave up 3 bases and V 6 bases, and 3 bases lay outside the gene matches. The V gene's germline CDR1 is SQVTM and CDR2 ANQGSEA. This CDR3 is CSVGTGGHYNEQFF. CDR3 in DNA: TGCAGCGTCGGGACAGGGGGCCACTACAATGAGCAGTTCTTC.

This clone was seen just once. This rearrangement joins TRBV6-5 to TRBJ1-1; 9 bases agree with TRBD1. CDR1 is MNHEY and CDR2 is SVGAGI in the germline V gene. The CDR3 has 14 residues. V shed 7 bases, J shed 10 bases, and the junction held 13 bases outside the gene matches. The DNA of the CDR3 is TGTGCCAGCACCCTGGACAGGGGCTTCAACGGAGCTTTCTTT. This sequence encodes CASTLDRGFNGAFF.

The chain uses TRBV19 and TRBJ2-2, with D unresolved. Trimming removed 7 bases at V and 3 bases at J, with 18 bases between. The CDR3 has 16 residues. Germline CDR1 reads LNHDA; CDR2 reads SQIVND (reference sequence). The DNA of the CDR3 is TGTGCCAGTACCCGGCAGCGCCAAATGGACACCGGGGAGCTGTTTTTT. Its protein product is CASTRQRQMDTGELFF.